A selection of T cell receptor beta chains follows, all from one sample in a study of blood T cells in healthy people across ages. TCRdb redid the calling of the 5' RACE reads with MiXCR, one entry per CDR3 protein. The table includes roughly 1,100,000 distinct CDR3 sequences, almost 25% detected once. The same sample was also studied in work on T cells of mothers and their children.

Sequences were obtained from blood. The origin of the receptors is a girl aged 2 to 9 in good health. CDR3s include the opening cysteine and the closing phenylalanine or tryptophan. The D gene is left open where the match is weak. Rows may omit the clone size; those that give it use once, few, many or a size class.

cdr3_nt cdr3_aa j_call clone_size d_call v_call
TGTGCCAGCAGCTTAGTAGGACAGGGAGATAGCAATCAGCCCCAGCATTTT CASSLVGQGDSNQPQHF TRBJ1-5 . TRBD1 TRBV7-2
TGCAGTGCTTTCGGACAGGGGGCCAAAAACATTCAGTACTTC CSAFGQGAKNIQYF TRBJ2-4 few TRBD1 TRBV20-1
TGTGCCAGCAGTAGCGGATTAGGGGATACGCAGTATTTT CASSSGLGDTQYF TRBJ2-3 few . TRBV6-5
TGCAGCGTCGCAGGGAAGGGTGAGGGACTGAACACTGAAGCTTTCTTT CSVAGKGEGLNTEAFF TRBJ1-1 few . TRBV29-1
TGTGCCACCCGAGACAGTTCCCAAGAGACCCAGTACTTC CATRDSSQETQYF TRBJ2-5 . . TRBV24-1
TGCAGTGTTGGGGGCCCCAGCTCCTACGAGCAGTACTTC CSVGGPSSYEQYF TRBJ2-7 . . TRBV20-1
TGTGCCAGCAGCTTACGGGGACTTTACAATGGGCAGTTCTTC CASSLRGLYNGQFF TRBJ2-1 . . TRBV11-2
TGTGCCAGCAGTTTAGGATATTTGGCGGGAGAGCAATACAATGAGCAGTTCTTC CASSLGYLAGEQYNEQFF TRBJ2-1 few TRBD2 TRBV28
TGTGCCAGCAGTGAACGGACCTATGGCTACACCTTC CASSERTYGYTF TRBJ1-2 few . TRBV2
TGTGCCACCAGCAGACTTCCCCCGGGACTAGCGAATGAGCAGTTCTTC CATSRLPPGLANEQFF TRBJ2-1 . TRBD2 TRBV15
TGCGCCAGCAGCCACGGGACCACTCAAGAGACCCAGTACTTC CASSHGTTQETQYF TRBJ2-5 . . TRBV4-3
TGTGCCACACTTAACAGACAGGGGGCTTACGAGCAGTACTTC CATLNRQGAYEQYF TRBJ2-7 . TRBD1 TRBV28
TGCAGTGCTAGAATCTCGGCAGGGGTTGTCCCACAAGACTATGGCTACACCTTC CSARISAGVVPQDYGYTF TRBJ1-2 few . TRBV20-1
TGTGCCAGCAGCTTAGAAGAAGGGTCTGGAGGCTACACCTTC CASSLEEGSGGYTF TRBJ1-2 . . TRBV13
TGTGCCAGCAGTACCGGAAGCGGGGCCGTCCAAGAGACCCAGTACTTC CASSTGSGAVQETQYF TRBJ2-5 . TRBD2 TRBV12-3/TRBV12-4
TGTGCCAGTAGTATGGGTCTAGGGGTCGAGCAGTACTTC CASSMGLGVEQYF TRBJ2-7 few . TRBV19
TGTGCCAGCAGCTCACGGGATCACGCTATCTATGAGCAGTTCTTC CASSSRDHAIYEQFF TRBJ2-1 . . TRBV13
TGTGCCAGCAGTTTATCCTCTTATAGCCTCCATGAGCAGTTCTTC CASSLSSYSLHEQFF TRBJ2-1 . . TRBV12-3/TRBV12-4
TGTGCCAGCAGCCCCCCCCTGGGGAACACTGAAGCTTTCTTT CASSPPLGNTEAFF TRBJ1-1 few . TRBV7-9
TGCGCCAGCAGTCAAGAAGATGTGGGGGTAACAGGCTACGAGCAGTACTTC CASSQEDVGVTGYEQYF TRBJ2-7 . . TRBV4-1
TGTGCCAGCAGTGTTTCCCTGGCAGCTGAAAAACTGTTTTTT CASSVSLAAEKLFF TRBJ1-4 . . TRBV28
TGTGCCAGCAGTTACTCCGTTGGGAGTTTATCCTACGAGCAGTACTTC CASSYSVGSLSYEQYF TRBJ2-7 few . TRBV6-6
TGCAGTGCCACCGAGTACAATGAGCAGTTCTTC CSATEYNEQFF TRBJ2-1 few . TRBV20-1
TGTGCCAGCAGCCCAGGACAGGGATTACGCTACGAGCAGTACTTC CASSPGQGLRYEQYF TRBJ2-7 . TRBD1 TRBV11-2
TGTGCCAGCAGTGTAGGGGATTCGGCTAGGAACATTCAGTACTTC CASSVGDSARNIQYF TRBJ2-4 . . TRBV2
TGCAGTGCCCTATTGTCTGGTGGGGCCGATGAGCAGTTCTTC CSALLSGGADEQFF TRBJ2-1 . . TRBV20-1
TGTGCCAGCAGCCAAAAGGGACTACCCTATGGCTACACCTTC CASSQKGLPYGYTF TRBJ1-2 few . TRBV14
TGTGCCATCAGTGTAACAGGGGGCGCCGATACGCAGTATTTT CAISVTGGADTQYF TRBJ2-3 few TRBD1 TRBV10-3
TGTGCCAGCAGTGAGGGGGCTGCTAACATTCAGTACTTC CASSEGAANIQYF TRBJ2-4 few . TRBV6-1
TGCAGCGTTCCTATGGTCGGGGGGGCGTTCTCTGAAGCTTTCTTT CSVPMVGGAFSEAFF TRBJ1-1 many . TRBV29-1
TGCGCCAGCAGCGATCCGCTTGTGGGGAAAGAGACCCAGTACTTC CASSDPLVGKETQYF TRBJ2-5 few . TRBV5-1